The 13 T cell receptor beta chains below come from one sample, sequenced in a study of blood T cell repertoires in COVID-19. Sequencing was performed with immunoSEQ multiplex PCR; in TCRdb, only in-frame clones are kept and a portion is missing. The sample shows some 260,000 clones, less than 85% of them seen only once. The sequencing input was peripheral blood. The receptors here all came from an elderly woman with active or convalescent COVID-19.

The gene calls are TRBV6-5 and TRBJ2-3; 11 bases line up with TRBD1. The J segment lost 3 bases and the V segment lost 6 bases, leaving 2 bases of the junction unmatched. This CDR3 is 14 amino acids long. Germline CDR1 MNHEY, CDR2 SVGAGI. The CDR3 region is CASSGTGGTDTQYF. DNA of the CDR3: TGTGCCAGCAGCGGGACAGGGGGTACAGATACGCAGTATTTT.

The chain uses TRBV6-5 and TRBJ2-1; possibly TRBD1 for D (6 bases). This CDR3 has 14 residues. Trimming shortened V by 7 bases and J by 1 base, and 11 bases separated the two germline ends. Germline CDR1 MNHEY, CDR2 SVGAGI. CDR3 amino acids: CASTGQGSYNEQFF. As DNA, the CDR3 is TGTGCCAGCACGGGACAAGGGTCCTACAATGAGCAGTTCTTC.

The chain uses TRBV30 and TRBJ1-4, with D maybe TRBD1 (5 bases). The ends were cut back, 4 bases at V and 4 bases at J, with 7 bases in the middle. Germline CDR1 is GTSNPN and CDR2 is SVGIG (reference sequence). CDR3 size: 12 residues. CDR3 residues: CAWNRFNEKLFF. The CDR3 bases are TGTGCCTGGAACAGGTTTAATGAAAAACTGTTTTTT.

Turning to this clone: At one of its ends the junction is not consistent with the germline gene, which may arise from a read error. V is TRBV5-8 and J is TRBJ2-1; D unresolved. The germline V gene encodes CDR1 SGHTS and CDR2 YDEGEE. CDR3 length equals 13 residues. The CDR3 region is CASSFTHGHHQVF. CDR3 sequence (DNA): TGTGCCAGCAGCTTTACCCATGGCCACCACCAGGTCTTC.

This chain links TRBV2 with TRBJ1-2; D is undetermined. Germline V gene lookup returns CDR1 SNHLY and CDR2 FYNNEI. V was trimmed by 4 bases and J by 5 bases, leaving 17 bases between them. The CDR3 is made up of 15 amino acids. In DNA form, the CDR3 reads TGTGCCAGCAGTGGGTTTGAGGCAGACCTTTATGGCTACACCTTC. It codes for CASSGFEADLYGYTF.

The chain links TRBV7-9 to TRBJ1-1; the D gene is possibly TRBD1 (6 bases). V shed 5 bases and J shed 1 base, with 11 bases lying between them. The CDR3 sequence is 14 residues long. From germline, CDR1 is SEHNR and CDR2 FQNEAQ (reference sequence). Written as DNA, the CDR3 is TGTGCCAGCAGCAAGATACAGGGGAACACTGAAGCTTTCTTT. Its translation: CASSKIQGNTEAFF.

The V call is TRBV12-3 or TRBV12-4, the J call TRBJ1-5; D possibly corresponds to TRBD1 (5 bases). Trimming stripped 3 bases from V and 4 bases from J, with 7 bases between. CDR3 length: 13 amino acids. The CDR3 spells CASSFQGNQPQHF. In DNA form, the CDR3 reads TGTGCCAGCAGTTTCCAGGGAAATCAGCCCCAGCATTTT.

As regards this clone: Other DNA variants within this sample encode the same CDR3. The DNA for the CDR3 is TGTGCCATCAGTGCCGGGGGTGAAGAGACCCAGTACTTC. Protein product: CAISAGGEETQYF. The V and J genes are TRBV10-3 and TRBJ2-5; the D gene is possibly TRBD2 (6 bases). Trimming cost V 4 bases and J 3 bases, with 9 bases left between them. This CDR3 is built from 13 residues. Germline CDR1 reads ENHRY; CDR2 reads SYGVKD.

The CDR3 loop is CASSPSGSHKGDEQFF. In nucleotides, the CDR3 is TGTGCCAGCAGTCCGAGCGGGAGCCACAAAGGGGATGAGCAGTTCTTC. V gene TRBV28 combines with J gene TRBJ2-1, with TRBD2 matching 8 bases. V was pared by 5 bases and J by 8 bases, with 14 bases of the junction left unmatched. The germline CDR1 and CDR2 sequences are MDHEN and SYDVKM. This CDR3 region has 16 residues.

The chain is built from TRBV6-1 and TRBJ2-5; tentatively, D is TRBD1 (5 bases). V was clipped by 3 bases and J by 5 bases, with 19 bases between them. In germline, CDR1 is MNHNS, CDR2 SASEGT. This CDR3 contains 16 residues. The CDR3 here is CASSEGPAGWTETQYF. DNA of the CDR3: TGTGCCAGCAGTGAGGGGCCAGCCGGATGGACGGAGACCCAGTACTTC.

The V and J genes are TRBV27 and TRBJ1-1; D is possibly TRBD1 (6 bases). The V gene lost 3 bases and the J gene lost 7 bases, with 12 bases spanning the gap. This CDR3 comprises 13 residues. The germline CDR1 and CDR2 sequences are MNHEY and SMNVEV (reference sequence). CDR3: CASSLDRRIEAFF. The CDR3 region has the DNA TGTGCCAGCAGTTTGGACAGAAGAATTGAAGCTTTCTTT.

CDR3 loop: CASSLQVNYGYTF. CDR3 bases: TGTGCCAGCAGTTTACAGGTTAACTATGGCTACACCTTC. V and J are TRBV12-3 or TRBV12-4 and TRBJ1-2; D is ambiguous. The V and J ends lost 2 bases and 1 base respectively, with 5 bases between them. The CDR3 runs 13 residues.

V usage is TRBV24-1 and J usage is TRBJ2-3; 14 nucleotides line up with TRBD2. CDR3 length: 19 residues. Per germline, CDR1 KGHDR and CDR2 SFDVKD. The J segment lost 4 bases and the V segment lost 3 bases, leaving 11 bases of the junction unmatched. The chain's CDR3 is CATSDQTSGGASRADTQYF. The CDR3 DNA sequence: TGTGCCACCAGTGATCAGACTAGCGGGGGGGCTAGTAGGGCAGATACGCAGTATTTT.